One sample yielded the 29 T cell receptor beta chains listed below, sequenced in a study of cytomegalovirus exposure and HLA in healthy donors. The method was immunoSEQ multiplex PCR; TCRdb's version includes in-frame clones alone and lacks a portion of them. Here the sample spans some 290,000 clones, 88% being singletons. Sequences were obtained from PBMCs. These TCRs come from a man in his thirties or forties in good health and CMV-seronegative.

V usage is TRBV5-4 and J usage is TRBJ2-3; D is undetermined. V shed 0 bases and J shed 1 base, with 6 bases lying between them. This CDR3 comprises 14 residues. Germline V gene lookup returns CDR1 SGHNT and CDR2 YYREEE (reference sequence). CDR3 bases: TGTGCCAGCAGCTTGGTTCAGGGCACAGATACGCAGTATTTT. It codes for CASSLVQGTDTQYF.

The gene calls are TRBV11-2 and TRBJ1-1; 8 bases align to TRBD1. CDR1 SGHAT and CDR2 FQNNGV come from the germline V gene. The length of the CDR3 is 18 residues. V lost 3 bases, J lost 0 bases, and 12 bases stayed unmatched. The CDR3 sequence: CASSFGGLRTGLNTEAFF. CDR3 DNA sequence: TGTGCCAGCAGCTTTGGGGGATTAAGGACAGGGCTGAACACTGAAGCTTTCTTT.

The genes are TRBV5-5 and TRBJ1-2, with D unresolved. The V gene's germline CDR1 is SGHKS and CDR2 YYEKEE (reference sequence). There are 12 residues in the CDR3. The V and J ends lost 3 bases and 2 bases respectively, with 5 bases between them. The CDR3 reads CASSYGNYGYTF. The CDR3 DNA is TGTGCCAGCAGCTACGGGAACTATGGCTACACCTTC. Based on the CDR3 plus reference TRBV5-5 and TRBJ1-2, the full variable domain is DAGVTQSPTHLIKTRGQQVTLRCSPISGHKSVSWYQQVLGQGPQFIFQYYEKEERGRGNFPDRFSARQFPNYSSELNVNALLLGDSALYLCASSYGNYGYTFGSGTRLTVV.

The chain carries TRBV2 and TRBJ2-1, with 8 bases matching TRBD2. Germline CDR1 and CDR2: SNHLY and FYNNEI. The CDR3 has 18 residues. J gave up 0 bases and V 3 bases, and 10 bases lay outside the gene matches. CDR3 loop: CASSDRIAGFSSYNEQFF. In DNA, the CDR3 is TGTGCCAGCAGTGACCGAATAGCGGGGTTTAGCTCCTACAATGAGCAGTTCTTC. The full variable domain, its missing parts supplied by reference TRBV2 and TRBJ2-1, is EPEVTQTPSHQVTQMGQEVILRCVPISNHLYFYWYRQILGQKVEFLVSFYNNEISEKSEIFDDQFSVERPDGSNFTLKIRSTKLEDSAMYFCASSDRIAGFSSYNEQFFGPGTRLTVL.

This chain uses TRBV28 with TRBJ1-2, with 11 bases matching TRBD1. CDR1 is MDHEN and CDR2 is SYDVKM in the germline V gene. J lost 1 base, V lost 5 bases, and 3 bases had no gene match. The CDR3 totals 15 residues. For the CDR3, the DNA is TGTGCCAGCAGTCCTGGGACAGGGGGTAACTATGGCTACACCTTC. It translates to CASSPGTGGNYGYTF.

The V gene is TRBV5-4, the J gene TRBJ2-5, with D perhaps matching TRBD1 (5 bases). The CDR3 sequence is 14 residues long. Per germline, CDR1 SGHNT and CDR2 YYREEE (reference sequence). V was trimmed by 4 bases and J by 5 bases, leaving 15 bases between them. This CDR3 is CASSPPQGRETQYF. Written as DNA, the CDR3 is TGTGCCAGCAGCCCCCCCCAGGGAAGGGAGACCCAGTACTTC.

This chain connects TRBV7-9 to TRBJ1-3; D gene unclear. CDR1 is SEHNR and CDR2 is FQNEAQ in the germline V gene (reference sequence). With 8 bases removed from V and 2 bases from J, the gap between germline ends came to 10 bases. The CDR3 extends over 13 amino acids. The CDR3 DNA sequence: TGTGCCAGCGAGGGCCCTACTGGAAACACCATATATTTT. Its protein is CASEGPTGNTIYF. Looking up the rest from reference TRBV7-9 and TRBJ1-3 gives the full variable domain: DTGVSQNPRHKITKRGQNVTFRCDPISEHNRLYWYRQTLGQGPEFLTYFQNEAQLEKSRLLSDRFSAERPKGSFSTLEIQRTEQGDSAMYLCASEGPTGNTIYFGEGSWLTVV.

The CDR3 DNA follows: TGTGCCAGCAGCGAACGACAGGGGTCGGCAGATACGCAGTATTTT. Residues: CASSERQGSADTQYF. The V and J genes are TRBV7-9 and TRBJ2-3; 8 bases line up with TRBD1. This CDR3 is built from 15 residues. Germline CDR1 is SEHNR and CDR2 is FQNEAQ (reference sequence). With 5 bases clipped from V and 4 bases from J, the junction kept 8 bases outside the gene matches.

CDR3 sequence: CASSHNTNDNQPQHF. As DNA, the CDR3 is TGCGCCAGCAGCCACAACACTAATGACAATCAGCCCCAGCATTTT. The rearrangement uses TRBV4-3 and TRBJ1-5, with D unresolved. CDR1 is LGHNA, CDR2 YSLEER, per germline. Trimming took off 3 bases at V and 3 bases at J, with 12 bases between the two ends. CDR3 size: 15 residues.

The rearrangement links TRBV13 to TRBJ2-3, with 14 bases identical to TRBD2. CDR1 and CDR2 from the germline V gene are PRHDT and FYEKMQ (reference sequence). The V segment lost 5 bases and the J segment 1 base; nucleotides outside the gene matches: 2. There are 16 residues in the CDR3. CDR3 amino acids: CASSLTSGGGTDTQYF. The CDR3 DNA is TGTGCCAGCAGCCTGACTAGCGGGGGGGGCACAGATACGCAGTATTTT.

The chain carries TRBV7-2 and TRBJ2-2; D uncertain. V shed 2 bases and J shed 5 bases, with 12 bases lying between them. Germline V CDR1 and CDR2: SGHTA, FQGNSA. This CDR3 comprises 15 residues. The CDR3 DNA reads TGTGCCAGCAGCTTAATGGCCAGTACGACCGGGGAGCTGTTTTTT. As protein: CASSLMASTTGELFF.

The chain carries TRBV5-1 and TRBJ1-1, with a possible D match to TRBD1 (6 bases). Per the germline V gene, CDR1 is SGHRS and CDR2 is YFSETQ. The germline V and J ends were trimmed by 1 base and 4 bases, with 8 bases remaining between them. The length of the CDR3 is 13 residues. The CDR3 region is CASSLRGTTEAFF. The CDR3 DNA reads as TGCGCCAGCAGCTTGAGGGGGACCACTGAAGCTTTCTTT.

This chain joins TRBV30 and TRBJ1-2; weak D call: TRBD1 (5 bases). CDR3 length: 13 residues. Germline loops: CDR1 GTSNPN, CDR2 SVGIG (reference sequence). V was cut by 0 bases and J by 8 bases, with 13 bases left in between. For the CDR3, the DNA is TGTGCCTGGAGTGTACCTGCAGGGCGCGGCTACACCTTC. Protein sequence: CAWSVPAGRGYTF.

The rearrangement uses TRBV7-6 and TRBJ2-3; possibly TRBD2 for D (5 bases). The CDR3 has 13 residues. V was trimmed by 1 base and J by 4 bases, leaving 6 bases between them. Germline V gives CDR1 SGHVS, CDR2 FNYEAQ. The CDR3 reads CASSLVGADTQYF. The CDR3 bases are TGTGCCAGCAGCTTAGTCGGGGCAGATACGCAGTATTTT.

Written as DNA, the CDR3 is TGTGCCAGCAGCTTTGGAGTCAATCAGCCCCAGCATTTT. This translates into CASSFGVNQPQHF. The chain employs TRBV7-9 and TRBJ1-5; D is uncertain. CDR1 and CDR2 from the germline V gene are SEHNR and FQNEAQ (reference sequence). CDR3 length: 13 residues. The V end was cut by 3 bases, the J end by 3 bases, with 6 bases between.

V and J are TRBV9 and TRBJ1-2, with 7 positions matching TRBD1. The germline CDR1 and CDR2 sequences are SGDLS and YYNGEE. The CDR3 consists of 13 residues. J lost 4 bases, V lost 7 bases, and 7 bases had no gene match. CDR3 amino acids: CASAGGGGYGYTF. The CDR3, as DNA: TGTGCCAGCGCCGGAGGGGGCGGCTATGGCTACACCTTC.

This clone was detected only once. The chain recombines TRBV15 with TRBJ2-7, with 8 positions matching TRBD1. Germline loops: CDR1 LNHNV, CDR2 YYDKDF (reference sequence). The CDR3 covers 16 residues. Trimming cost V 1 base and J 1 base; bases outside gene matches: 6. CDR3 nucleotides: TGTGCCACCAGCAGAGCCTGGACAGGGAGTTCCTACGAGCAGTACTTC. Translated: CATSRAWTGSSYEQYF.

This chain connects TRBV7-9 to TRBJ2-1; possible D gene TRBD2, 5 bases. Germline V gene lookup returns CDR1 SEHNR and CDR2 FQNEAQ (reference sequence). This CDR3 is 18 amino acids long. Trimming took off 1 base at V and 2 bases at J, with 18 bases between the two ends. CDR3 region: CASSLVLLLRATYNEQFF. The CDR3 region has the DNA TGTGCCAGCAGCTTAGTACTTCTTCTGCGGGCCACCTACAATGAGCAGTTCTTC.

The chain recombines TRBV5-8 with TRBJ1-2; 8 nucleotides agree with TRBD1. With 5 bases clipped from V and 1 base from J, the junction kept 7 bases outside the gene matches. Germline assignment: CDR1 SGHTS and CDR2 YDEGEE. The CDR3 consists of 15 residues. This chain's CDR3 is CASRGRTGRNYGYTF. DNA for the CDR3: TGTGCCAGCAGAGGAAGGACAGGGCGTAACTATGGCTACACCTTC.

V and J are TRBV27 and TRBJ2-7; TRBD2 might be the D (6 bases). Germline V lookup: CDR1 MNHEY, CDR2 SMNVEV (reference sequence). This CDR3 contains 14 residues. Trimming shortened V by 4 bases and J by 3 bases, and 13 bases separated the two germline ends. CDR3 loop: CASSSHYGGYEQYF. The DNA for the CDR3 is TGTGCCAGCAGTTCCCATTACGGGGGCTACGAGCAGTACTTC.

The gene calls are TRBV27 and TRBJ2-2, with a tentative D call TRBD1 (6 bases). This CDR3 is 15 amino acids long. The V end was cut by 5 bases, the J end by 0 bases, with 10 bases between. From germline, CDR1 is MNHEY and CDR2 SMNVEV (reference sequence). The CDR3 loop reads CASSPRGPNTGELFF. In DNA, the CDR3 is TGTGCCAGCAGTCCCAGGGGACCGAACACCGGGGAGCTGTTTTTT.

The V gene is TRBV11-2, the J gene TRBJ1-1, with D perhaps TRBD1 (5 bases). Looked up from germline, CDR1 is SGHAT and CDR2 is FQNNGV. V shed 0 bases and J shed 0 bases, with 11 bases lying between them. The CDR3 consists of 16 residues. CDR3 in amino acids: CASSLDRPGVNTEAFF. The CDR3 DNA follows: TGTGCCAGCAGCTTAGATCGCCCGGGGGTGAACACTGAAGCTTTCTTT.

The J gene is TRBJ2-5, the V gene TRBV6-5; 10 nucleotides match TRBD2. The CDR3 consists of 14 residues. Trimming at V came to 4 bases and at J to 4 bases, leaving 3 bases not matched to a gene. Germline V gives CDR1 MNHEY, CDR2 SVGAGI. The CDR3 DNA follows: TGTGCCAGCAGTTCTAGCGGGGGTAGAGAGACCCAGTACTTC. Protein: CASSSSGGRETQYF.

Written as DNA, the CDR3 is TGCGCCAGCAGCCAAGGTTGGCAGGCTAATGAAAAACTGTTTTTT. This translates into CASSQGWQANEKLFF. This chain uses TRBV4-1 with TRBJ1-4; D ambiguous. Trimming stripped 1 base from V and 3 bases from J, with 9 bases between. CDR1 is MGHRA, CDR2 YSYEKL, per germline. This CDR3 is 15 amino acids long.

The genes are TRBV5-4 and TRBJ2-5, with 9 bases fitting TRBD2. CDR3 size: 16 residues. The germline CDR1 and CDR2 sequences are SGHNT and YYREEE (reference sequence). With 0 bases clipped from V and 2 bases from J, the junction kept 5 bases outside the gene matches. The CDR3 sequence: CASSLAPTSGQETQYF. The CDR3 bases are TGTGCCAGCAGCTTGGCCCCGACTAGCGGACAAGAGACCCAGTACTTC.

The chain has TRBV5-8 and TRBJ2-7; 12 bases are a match to TRBD1. Germline V CDR1 and CDR2: SGHTS, YDEGEE. This CDR3 is 16 amino acids long. J gave up 4 bases and V 5 bases, and 10 bases lay outside the gene matches. The CDR3 sequence is CASSSTGTGGGYEQYF. The CDR3 DNA reads as TGTGCCAGCAGTTCGACCGGGACAGGGGGCGGGTACGAGCAGTACTTC.

The chain links TRBV6-6 to TRBJ1-5, with 8 nucleotides matching TRBD1. V dropped 8 bases and J dropped 8; count of bases not matched to a gene: 11. The CDR3 extends over 14 amino acids. Germline V gene data show CDR1 as MNHNY and CDR2 as SVGAGI (reference sequence). In nucleotides, the CDR3 is TGTGCCAGCGGGGTCGGGGGACAGGTCAAGCCCCAGCATTTT. As protein: CASGVGGQVKPQHF.

This clone was detected a few times. The chain is built from TRBV6-6 and TRBJ1-2; D is uncertain. The germline V gene encodes CDR1 MNHNY and CDR2 SVGAGI (reference sequence). V dropped 6 bases and J dropped 0 bases, with 11 bases sitting between them. This CDR3 has 14 amino acids. CDR3 sequence (DNA): TGTGCCAGCAGCAAAGACATTACTAACTATGGCTACACCTTC. It translates to CASSKDITNYGYTF.

The table lists this clone with many counts. The V and J genes are TRBV6-1 and TRBJ2-2; 7 nucleotides agree with TRBD2. The V gene's germline CDR1 is MNHNS and CDR2 SASEGT. The CDR3 sequence is 15 residues long. V gave up 4 bases and J gave up 6 bases; unmatched junction bases: 8. The CDR3: CASSGSGGESGELFF. The CDR3 nucleotides read TGTGCCAGCAGTGGATCGGGAGGAGAGTCCGGGGAGCTGTTTTTT.